A selection of T cell receptor beta chains follows, all from one sample in a study of T cells in Graves' hyperthyroidism and ophthalmopathy. MiXCR was run by TCRdb on the multiplex PCR reads, yielding one entry per CDR3 protein. This table holds 280,000 or so distinct CDR3 sequences, 12% to 15% found once. Sequencing was done on a sample of blood. These TCRs come from a woman aged 45-65 years with Graves' hyperthyroidism that later progressed to Graves' ophthalmopathy. CDR3s include the opening cysteine and the closing phenylalanine or tryptophan. Fields, in order: J gene, clone size, V gene, D gene, CDR3 protein, CDR3 DNA. The D gene is left open where the match is weak. Some rows mark clone size as missing; the rest say once, few, many or name a class of expanded clone.

J gene: TRBJ1-1; clone size: many; V gene: TRBV19; D gene: -; CDR3 protein: CASSAQAPNTEAFF; CDR3 DNA: TGTGCCAGTAGCGCACAGGCACCGAACACTGAAGCTTTCTTT
J gene: TRBJ1-4; clone size: few; V gene: TRBV29-1; D gene: TRBD1; CDR3 protein: CSVVETGTGEKLFF; CDR3 DNA: TGCAGCGTTGTGGAGACAGGGACGGGTGAAAAACTGTTTTTT
J gene: TRBJ2-7; clone size: many; V gene: TRBV5-1; D gene: -; CDR3 protein: CASSFGVGSYEQYF; CDR3 DNA: TGCGCCAGCAGCTTCGGAGTGGGGTCTTACGAGCAGTACTTC
J gene: TRBJ1-3; clone size: many; V gene: TRBV11-2; D gene: -; CDR3 protein: CASSVRGPSGNTIYF; CDR3 DNA: TGTGCCAGCAGCGTCAGGGGTCCCTCTGGAAACACCATATATTTT
J gene: TRBJ2-2; clone size: many; V gene: TRBV28; D gene: TRBD2; CDR3 protein: CASSLAGTRAGELFF; CDR3 DNA: TGTGCCAGCAGTTTAGCCGGGACTAGGGCCGGGGAGCTGTTTTTT
J gene: TRBJ1-2; clone size: -; V gene: TRBV7-2; D gene: -; CDR3 protein: CASSPTGGREEGYTF; CDR3 DNA: TGTGCCAGCAGCCCGACAGGTGGCAGGGAGGAAGGCTACACCTTC
J gene: TRBJ2-5; clone size: many; V gene: TRBV24-1; D gene: -; CDR3 protein: CATSDLGSGDEPVETQYF; CDR3 DNA: TGTGCCACCAGTGATTTAGGAAGCGGCGATGAGCCGGTGGAGACCCAGTACTTC
J gene: TRBJ1-1; clone size: -; V gene: TRBV5-1; D gene: -; CDR3 protein: CASSPWAREDTEAFF; CDR3 DNA: TGCGCCAGCAGCCCGTGGGCCAGGGAGGACACTGAAGCTTTCTTT
J gene: TRBJ2-1; clone size: many; V gene: TRBV11-3; D gene: TRBD2; CDR3 protein: CASSWASGARNEQFF; CDR3 DNA: TGTGCCAGCAGCTGGGCTAGCGGGGCTAGGAATGAGCAGTTCTTC
J gene: TRBJ1-4; clone size: few; V gene: TRBV11-3; D gene: -; CDR3 protein: CASSSGTGTNEKLFF; CDR3 DNA: TGTGCCAGCAGCTCCGGGACTGGAACTAATGAAAAACTGTTTTTT
J gene: TRBJ2-1; clone size: many; V gene: TRBV7-9; D gene: -; CDR3 protein: CASSPHGHEQFF; CDR3 DNA: TGTGCCAGCAGCCCCCATGGTCATGAGCAGTTCTTC
J gene: TRBJ2-1; clone size: many; V gene: TRBV28; D gene: -; CDR3 protein: CASSFPIRGRESYNEQFF; CDR3 DNA: TGTGCCAGCAGTTTTCCCATTAGGGGCCGGGAATCCTACAATGAGCAGTTCTTC
J gene: TRBJ2-7; clone size: few; V gene: TRBV5-4; D gene: TRBD1; CDR3 protein: CASRKDRGFSNEQYF; CDR3 DNA: TGTGCCAGCAGAAAGGACAGGGGGTTCTCCAACGAGCAGTACTTC
J gene: TRBJ2-3; clone size: many; V gene: TRBV29-1; D gene: -; CDR3 protein: CSVVQALDTDTQYF; CDR3 DNA: TGCAGCGTTGTTCAGGCCCTCGACACAGATACGCAGTATTTT
J gene: TRBJ2-2; clone size: few; V gene: TRBV3-1; D gene: TRBD2; CDR3 protein: CASSQPKKTSGLNTGELFF; CDR3 DNA: TGTGCCAGCAGCCAACCTAAAAAAACTAGCGGACTGAACACCGGGGAGCTGTTTTTT
J gene: TRBJ2-7; clone size: few; V gene: TRBV6-6; D gene: TRBD2; CDR3 protein: CASSYSGREQNEQYF; CDR3 DNA: TGTGCCAGCAGTTACTCGGGGCGGGAGCAGAACGAGCAGTACTTC
J gene: TRBJ1-1; clone size: many; V gene: TRBV28; D gene: -; CDR3 protein: CASKEREWGAHPTEAFF; CDR3 DNA: TGTGCCAGCAAAGAAAGAGAATGGGGGGCTCATCCGACTGAAGCTTTCTTT
J gene: TRBJ2-7; clone size: many; V gene: TRBV5-1; D gene: TRBD1; CDR3 protein: CASSPRQGDSYEQYF; CDR3 DNA: TGCGCCAGCAGCCCCAGACAGGGGGACTCCTACGAGCAGTACTTC
J gene: TRBJ2-5; clone size: many; V gene: TRBV7-9; D gene: -; CDR3 protein: CASSSPDDSLQETQYF; CDR3 DNA: TGTGCCAGCAGCTCCCCCGATGACAGTTTACAAGAGACCCAGTACTTC